Listed below are T cell receptor beta chains from one sample, sequenced in a study of shared T cell receptors in the human thymus. TCRdb's copy holds only in-frame clones and misses some; the assay was immunoSEQ multiplex PCR. The sample has 700,000 to 750,000 clones, approximately 83% seen once; the top ten hold 0.0095% to 0.013%. This sample was also put to use in a study of human thymus T cells.

Material for sequencing was thymocytes. Receptors were obtained from a girl less than two years old with a congenital heart defect. Each CDR3 is given with its conserved first and last residue. A D gene is named only where the DNA matches it firmly.

v_gene	d_gene	j_gene	CDR3aa	CDR3nt
TRBV10-3	-	TRBJ1-3	CAISDPLGRRTGNTIYF	TGTGCCATCAGTGACCCTCTGGGCAGGAGGACTGGAAACACCATATATTTT
TRBV4-1	TRBD1	TRBJ1-4	CASSQTGINEKLFF	TGCGCCAGCAGCCAGACAGGGATTAATGAAAAACTGTTTTTT
TRBV7-9	TRBD1	TRBJ1-1	CASSLGGDSTRGMNTEAFF	TGTGCCAGCAGCTTAGGGGGGGACAGCACTCGAGGAATGAACACTGAAGCTTTCTTT
TRBV19	TRBD1	TRBJ1-5	CASNMQGAAIQPQHF	TGTGCCAGTAATATGCAGGGGGCTGCAATTCAGCCCCAGCATTTT
TRBV13	TRBD1	TRBJ2-3	CASSRQYRGRVTDTQYF	TGTGCCAGCAGCCGTCAATACAGGGGAAGGGTCACAGATACGCAGTATTTT
TRBV7-9	TRBD1	TRBJ2-7	CASSLDRAHEQYF	TGTGCCAGCAGCCTAGACAGGGCGCACGAGCAGTACTTC
TRBV9	-	TRBJ2-5	CASSQQATGFDEETQYF	TGTGCCAGCAGCCAACAAGCGACAGGATTTGATGAGGAGACCCAGTACTTC
TRBV18	TRBD1	TRBJ1-1	CASSPPGQGAGSTEAFF	TGTGCCAGCTCACCACCGGGGCAGGGGGCAGGGAGCACTGAAGCTTTCTTT
TRBV27	-	TRBJ2-1	CASTKGGSSSYNEQFF	TGTGCCAGCACCAAGGGGGGGTCCAGCTCCTACAATGAGCAGTTCTTC
TRBV5-5	-	TRBJ1-1	CASSMPDSDTEAFF	TGTGCCAGCAGCATGCCCGATAGCGACACTGAAGCTTTCTTT